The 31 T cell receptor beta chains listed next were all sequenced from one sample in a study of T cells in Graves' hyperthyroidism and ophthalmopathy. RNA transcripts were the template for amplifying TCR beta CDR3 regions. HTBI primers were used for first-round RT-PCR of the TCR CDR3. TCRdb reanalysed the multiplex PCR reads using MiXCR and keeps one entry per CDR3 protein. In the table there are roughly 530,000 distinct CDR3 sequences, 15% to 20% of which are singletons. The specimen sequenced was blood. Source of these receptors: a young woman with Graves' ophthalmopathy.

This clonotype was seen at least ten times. The CDR3 nucleotides are TGCAGTGCTCCCCGAGGGGGCACCATTAGCGAGCAGTACTTC. Its protein is CSAPRGGTISEQYF. The J gene is TRBJ2-7, the V gene TRBV20-1, with 7 bases fitting TRBD1. Looked up from germline, CDR1 is DFQATT and CDR2 is SNEGSKA (reference sequence). This CDR3 region has 14 residues. After removal of 5 bases from V and 6 bases from J, the junction contained 13 bases not matched to a gene.

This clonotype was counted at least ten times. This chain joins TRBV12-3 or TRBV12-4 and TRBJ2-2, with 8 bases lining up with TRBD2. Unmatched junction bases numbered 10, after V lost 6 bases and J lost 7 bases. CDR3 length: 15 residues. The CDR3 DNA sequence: TGTGCCAGCAGCCCGGGAGCGGGGGCTAACGGGGAGCTGTTTTTT. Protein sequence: CASSPGAGANGELFF.

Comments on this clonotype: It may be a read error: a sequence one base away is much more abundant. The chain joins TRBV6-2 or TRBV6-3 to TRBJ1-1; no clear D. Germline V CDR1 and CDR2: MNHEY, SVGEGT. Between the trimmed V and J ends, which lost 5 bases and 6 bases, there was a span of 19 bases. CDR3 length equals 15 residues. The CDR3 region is CASSVKQDSGAEAFF. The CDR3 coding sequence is TGTGCCAGCAGTGTTAAGCAGGATTCGGGCGCTGAAGCTTTCTTT.

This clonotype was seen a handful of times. Here the CDR3 reads CASSLEFAGGETQYF. In DNA, the CDR3 is TGTGCCAGCAGCTTAGAATTTGCAGGGGGGGAGACCCAGTACTTC. J is TRBJ2-5 and V is TRBV7-6; D might be TRBD1 (7 bases). This CDR3 spans 15 amino acids. Germline V gene sequence: CDR1 SGHVS, CDR2 FNYEAQ. Trimming pared 1 base from V and 5 bases from J, leaving 14 bases between.

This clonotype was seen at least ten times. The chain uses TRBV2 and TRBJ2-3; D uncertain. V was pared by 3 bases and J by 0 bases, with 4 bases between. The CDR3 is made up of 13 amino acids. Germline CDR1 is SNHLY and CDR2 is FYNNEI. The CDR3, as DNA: TGTGCCAGCAGTGAGTCTAGCACAGATACGCAGTATTTT. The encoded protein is CASSESSTDTQYF.

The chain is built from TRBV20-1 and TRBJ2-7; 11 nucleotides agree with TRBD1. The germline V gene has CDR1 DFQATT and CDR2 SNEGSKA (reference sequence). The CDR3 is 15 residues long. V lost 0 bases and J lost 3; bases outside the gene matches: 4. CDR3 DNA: TGCAGTGCTAGAGATCCGGGACAGGGGGGCTACGAGCAGTACTTC. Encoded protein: CSARDPGQGGYEQYF.

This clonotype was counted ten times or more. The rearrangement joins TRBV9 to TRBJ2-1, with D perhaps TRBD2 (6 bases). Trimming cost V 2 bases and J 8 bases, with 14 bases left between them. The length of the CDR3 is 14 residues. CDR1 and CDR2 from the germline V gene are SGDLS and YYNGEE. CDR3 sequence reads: CASSVISGSDEQFF. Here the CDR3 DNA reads TGTGCCAGCAGCGTTATTAGCGGTAGCGATGAGCAGTTCTTC. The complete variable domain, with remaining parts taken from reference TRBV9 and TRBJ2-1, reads DSGVTQTPKHLITATGQRVTLRCSPRSGDLSVYWYQQSLDQGLQFLIQYYNGEERAKGNILERFSAQQFPDLHSELNLSSLELGDSALYFCASSVISGSDEQFFGPGTRLTVL.

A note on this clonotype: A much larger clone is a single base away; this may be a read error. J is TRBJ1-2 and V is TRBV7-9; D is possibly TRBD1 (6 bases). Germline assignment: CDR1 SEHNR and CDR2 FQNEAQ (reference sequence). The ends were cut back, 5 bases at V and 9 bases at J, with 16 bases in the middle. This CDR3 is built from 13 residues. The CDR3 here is CASSVGQLDSYTF. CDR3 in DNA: TGTGCCAGCAGCGTCGGACAGCTAGATAGCTACACCTTC.

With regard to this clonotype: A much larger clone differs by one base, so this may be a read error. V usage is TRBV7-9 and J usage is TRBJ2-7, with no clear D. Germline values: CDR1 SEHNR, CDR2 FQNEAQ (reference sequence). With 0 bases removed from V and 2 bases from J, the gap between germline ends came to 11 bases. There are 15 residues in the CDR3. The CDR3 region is CASSLAGGRPYEQYF. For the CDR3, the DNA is TGTGCCAGCAGCTTAGCCGGCGGTCGTCCCTACGAGCAGTACTTC.

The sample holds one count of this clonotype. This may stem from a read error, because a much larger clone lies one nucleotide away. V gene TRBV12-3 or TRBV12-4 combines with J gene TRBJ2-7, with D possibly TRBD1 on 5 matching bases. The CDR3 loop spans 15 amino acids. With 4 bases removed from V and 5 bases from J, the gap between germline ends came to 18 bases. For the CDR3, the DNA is TGTGCCAGCAGTTCAATAAGGGGTCCGCTACACGAGCAGTACTTC. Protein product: CASSSIRGPLHEQYF.

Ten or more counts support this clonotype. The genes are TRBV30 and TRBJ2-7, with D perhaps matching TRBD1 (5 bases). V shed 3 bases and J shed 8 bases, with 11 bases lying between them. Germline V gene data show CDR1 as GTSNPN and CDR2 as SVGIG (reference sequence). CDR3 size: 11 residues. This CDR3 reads CAWSMGQQQYF. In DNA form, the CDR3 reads TGTGCCTGGAGCATGGGGCAGCAGCAGTACTTC.

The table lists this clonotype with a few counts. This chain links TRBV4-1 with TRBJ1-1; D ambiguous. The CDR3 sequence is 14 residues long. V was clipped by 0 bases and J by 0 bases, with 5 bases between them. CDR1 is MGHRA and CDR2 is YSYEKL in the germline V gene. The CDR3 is CASSQEALNTEAFF. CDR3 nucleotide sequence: TGCGCCAGCAGCCAAGAGGCCCTGAACACTGAAGCTTTCTTT.

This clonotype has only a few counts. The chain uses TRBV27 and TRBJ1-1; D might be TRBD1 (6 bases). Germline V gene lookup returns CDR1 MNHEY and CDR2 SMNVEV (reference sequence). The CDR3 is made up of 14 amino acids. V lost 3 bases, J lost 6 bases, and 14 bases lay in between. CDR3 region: CASSLGAGGAEAFF. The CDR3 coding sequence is TGTGCCAGCAGTTTGGGGGCGGGAGGGGCTGAAGCTTTCTTT.

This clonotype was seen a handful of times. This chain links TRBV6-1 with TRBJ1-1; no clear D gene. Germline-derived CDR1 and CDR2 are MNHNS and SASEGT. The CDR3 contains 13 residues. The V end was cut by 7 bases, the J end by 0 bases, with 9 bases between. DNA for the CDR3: TGTGCCAGCACCGAAGCCGTGAACACTGAAGCTTTCTTT. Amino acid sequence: CASTEAVNTEAFF.

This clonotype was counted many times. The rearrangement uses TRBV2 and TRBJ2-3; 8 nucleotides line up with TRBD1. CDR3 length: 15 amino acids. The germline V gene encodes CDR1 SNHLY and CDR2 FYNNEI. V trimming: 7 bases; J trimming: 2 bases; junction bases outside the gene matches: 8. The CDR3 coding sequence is TGTGCCAGCAAAATGACAGGGGATTTCACAGATACGCAGTATTTT. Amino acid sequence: CASKMTGDFTDTQYF.

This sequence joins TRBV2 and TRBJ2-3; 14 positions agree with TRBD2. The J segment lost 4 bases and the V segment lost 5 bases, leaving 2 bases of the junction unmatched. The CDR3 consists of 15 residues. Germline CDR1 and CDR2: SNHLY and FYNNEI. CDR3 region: CASSKTSGRADTQYF. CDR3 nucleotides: TGTGCCAGCAGTAAGACTAGCGGGAGGGCAGATACGCAGTATTTT.

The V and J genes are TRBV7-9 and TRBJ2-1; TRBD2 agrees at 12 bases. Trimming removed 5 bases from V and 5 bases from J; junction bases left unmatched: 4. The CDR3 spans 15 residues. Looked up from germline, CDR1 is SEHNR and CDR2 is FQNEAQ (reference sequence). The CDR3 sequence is CASSLTSGRNNEQFF. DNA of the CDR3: TGTGCCAGCAGCCTGACTAGCGGGAGAAACAATGAGCAGTTCTTC.

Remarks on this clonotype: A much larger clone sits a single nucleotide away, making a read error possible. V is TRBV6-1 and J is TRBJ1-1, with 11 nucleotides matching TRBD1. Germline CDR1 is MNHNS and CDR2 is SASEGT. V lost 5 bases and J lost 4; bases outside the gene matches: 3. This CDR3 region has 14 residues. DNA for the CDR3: TGTGCCAGCAGTTCCGGGACAGGGGGCACTGAAGCTTTCTTT. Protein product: CASSSGTGGTEAFF.

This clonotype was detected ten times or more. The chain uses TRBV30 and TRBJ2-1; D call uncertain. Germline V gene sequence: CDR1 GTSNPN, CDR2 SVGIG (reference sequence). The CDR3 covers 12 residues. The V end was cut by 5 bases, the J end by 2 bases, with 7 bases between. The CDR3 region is CAWASTYNEQFF. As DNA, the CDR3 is TGTGCCTGGGCCTCTACCTACAATGAGCAGTTCTTC.

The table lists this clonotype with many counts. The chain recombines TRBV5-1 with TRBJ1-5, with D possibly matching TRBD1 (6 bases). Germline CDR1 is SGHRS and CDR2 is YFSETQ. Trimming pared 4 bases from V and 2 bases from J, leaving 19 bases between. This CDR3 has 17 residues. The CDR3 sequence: CASSPGPTGLGNQPQHF. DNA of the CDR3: TGCGCCAGCAGCCCTGGCCCGACAGGATTGGGCAATCAGCCCCAGCATTTT.

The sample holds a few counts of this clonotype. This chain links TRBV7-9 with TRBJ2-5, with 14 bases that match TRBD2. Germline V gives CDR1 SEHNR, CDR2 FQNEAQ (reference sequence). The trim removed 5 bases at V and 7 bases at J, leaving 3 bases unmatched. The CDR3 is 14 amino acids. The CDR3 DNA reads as TGTGCCAGCAGCCCCGGACTAGCGGGAGGGACCCAGTACTTC. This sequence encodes CASSPGLAGGTQYF.

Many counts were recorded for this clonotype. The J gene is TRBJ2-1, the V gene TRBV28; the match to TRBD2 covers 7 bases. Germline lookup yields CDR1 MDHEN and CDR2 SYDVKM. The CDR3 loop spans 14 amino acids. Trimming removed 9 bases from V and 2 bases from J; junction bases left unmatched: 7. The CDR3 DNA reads TGTGCCAGTTCCCCAGCGGGGCCCTACAATGAGCAGTTCTTC. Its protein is CASSPAGPYNEQFF.

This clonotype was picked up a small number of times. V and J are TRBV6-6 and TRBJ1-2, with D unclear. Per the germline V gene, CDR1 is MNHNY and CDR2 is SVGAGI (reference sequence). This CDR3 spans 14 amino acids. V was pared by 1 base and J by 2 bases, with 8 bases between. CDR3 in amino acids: CASSYWAGNYGYTF. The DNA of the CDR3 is TGTGCCAGCAGTTACTGGGCGGGGAACTATGGCTACACCTTC.

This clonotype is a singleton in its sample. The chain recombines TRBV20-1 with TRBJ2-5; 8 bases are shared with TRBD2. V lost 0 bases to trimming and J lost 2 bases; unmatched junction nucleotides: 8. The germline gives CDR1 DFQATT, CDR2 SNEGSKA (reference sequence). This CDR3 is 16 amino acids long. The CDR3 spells CSARDPREVQQETQYF. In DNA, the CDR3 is TGCAGTGCTAGAGATCCGCGGGAGGTCCAACAAGAGACCCAGTACTTC.

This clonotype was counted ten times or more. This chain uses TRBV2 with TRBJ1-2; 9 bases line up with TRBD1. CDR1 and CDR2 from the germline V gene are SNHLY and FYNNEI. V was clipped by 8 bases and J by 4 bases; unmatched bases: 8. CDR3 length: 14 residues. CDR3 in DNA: TGTGCCAGCTCGGCGACAGGGGGGGCCTATGGCTACACCTTC. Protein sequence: CASSATGGAYGYTF.

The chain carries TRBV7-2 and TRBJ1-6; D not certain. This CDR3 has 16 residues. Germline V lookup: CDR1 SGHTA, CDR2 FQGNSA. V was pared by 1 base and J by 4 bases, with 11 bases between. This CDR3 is CASSLEAGGYNSPLHF. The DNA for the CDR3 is TGTGCCAGCAGCTTAGAGGCAGGAGGATATAATTCACCCCTCCACTTT.

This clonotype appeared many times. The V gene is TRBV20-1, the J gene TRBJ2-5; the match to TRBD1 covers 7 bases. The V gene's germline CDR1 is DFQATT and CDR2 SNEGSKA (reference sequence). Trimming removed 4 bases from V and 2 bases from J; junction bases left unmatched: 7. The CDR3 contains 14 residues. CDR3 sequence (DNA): TGCAGTGCTACCCGGGACAGCCGACAAGAGACCCAGTACTTC. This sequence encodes CSATRDSRQETQYF.

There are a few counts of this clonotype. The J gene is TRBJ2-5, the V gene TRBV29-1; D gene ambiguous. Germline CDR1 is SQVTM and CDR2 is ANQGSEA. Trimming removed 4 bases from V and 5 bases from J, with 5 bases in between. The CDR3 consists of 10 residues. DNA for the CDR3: TGCAGCGTTGGGTGGGAGACCCAGTACTTC. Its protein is CSVGWETQYF.

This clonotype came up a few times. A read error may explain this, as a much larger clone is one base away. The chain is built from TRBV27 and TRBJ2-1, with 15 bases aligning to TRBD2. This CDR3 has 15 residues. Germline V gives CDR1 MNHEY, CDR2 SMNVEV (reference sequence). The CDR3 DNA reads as TGTGCCAGCAGTCCAGGACTAGCGGGGGGGAATGAGCGGTTCTTC. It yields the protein CASSPGLAGGNERFF.

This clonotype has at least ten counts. CDR3 nucleotides: TGCGCCAGCAGCTGGAACACCGGGGAGCTGTTTTTT. This sequence encodes CASSWNTGELFF. This chain uses TRBV5-1 with TRBJ2-2; D is unclear. The CDR3 runs 12 residues. Trimming left V 3 bases short and J 1 base short, with 1 base between. Germline loops: CDR1 SGHRS, CDR2 YFSETQ.

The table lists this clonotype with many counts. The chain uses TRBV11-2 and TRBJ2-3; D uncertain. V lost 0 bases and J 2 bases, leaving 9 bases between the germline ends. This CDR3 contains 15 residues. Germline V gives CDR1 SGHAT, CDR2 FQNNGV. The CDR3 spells CASSLDGKTTDTQYF. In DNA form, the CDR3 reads TGTGCCAGCAGCTTAGATGGCAAAACCACAGATACGCAGTATTTT. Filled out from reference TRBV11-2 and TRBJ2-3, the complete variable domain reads EAGVAQSPRYKIIEKRQSVAFWCNPISGHATLYWYQQILGQGPKLLIQFQNNGVVDDSQLPKDRFSAERLKGVDSTLKIQPAKLEDSAVYLCASSLDGKTTDTQYFGPGTRLTVL.